A single sample gave rise to the 6 T cell receptor beta chains below, sequenced in a study of T cell clonotyping in hematopoietic cell transplantation. Clones were read by immunoSEQ multiplex PCR, and TCRdb kept only the in-frame ones, dropping some. The sample records around 8,000 clones, around nine tenths being singletons. Here the sequenced sample was PBMCs, taken 180 days after allogeneic stem cell transplant. These receptors came from a female patient in her fifties or sixties who had an allogeneic stem cell transplant from an unrelated donor, so the T cells may come from the graft donor. Some clones in this sample may be carry-over from other donors' samples.

The count of this clone is one. This chain joins TRBV30 and TRBJ1-4; D ambiguous. V lost 1 base to trimming and J lost 7 bases, with 10 bases between them. The germline CDR1 and CDR2 sequences are GTSNPN and SVGIG (reference sequence). This CDR3 contains 13 residues. The CDR3 region has the DNA TGTGCCTGGAGTGACGGTGTTACTGAAAAACTGTTTTTT. It encodes CAWSDGVTEKLFF.

This clone was seen just once. The chain joins TRBV30 to TRBJ2-7; 8 nucleotides align to TRBD2. CDR1 and CDR2 (germline): GTSNPN, SVGIG (reference sequence). CDR3 length equals 13 residues. V was clipped by 4 bases and J by 2 bases; unmatched bases: 4. CDR3 bases: TGTGCCTGGACCTTAGCGGGGACCTACGAGCAGTACTTC. Translated, it gives CAWTLAGTYEQYF.

This clone occurred once. The chain uses TRBV4-1 and TRBJ2-7, with unresolved D. The CDR3 runs 14 residues. Germline CDR1 MGHRA, CDR2 YSYEKL. V shed 0 bases and J shed 2 bases, with 8 bases lying between them. The CDR3, as DNA: TGCGCCAGCAGCCAAGACCTCACAACCTACGAGCAGTACGTC. It translates to CASSQDLTTYEQYV.

This clone appeared a single time. The chain links TRBV28 to TRBJ2-5, with D uncertain. V was trimmed by 5 bases and J by 5 bases, leaving 9 bases between them. Germline CDR1 and CDR2: MDHEN and SYDVKM. The CDR3 runs 12 residues. The CDR3 nucleotides are TGTGCCAGCAGTACCTCTAGGGAGACCCAGTACTTC. Translation: CASSTSRETQYF.

J is TRBJ1-2 and V is TRBV4-2; tentatively, D is TRBD1 (6 bases). This CDR3 is built from 15 residues. The ends were cut back, 4 bases at V and 0 bases at J, with 12 bases in the middle. Per germline, CDR1 LGHNA and CDR2 YNFKEQ. CDR3 sequence: CASSRLGGANYGYTF. DNA of the CDR3: TGTGCCAGCAGCCGCCTCGGGGGCGCTAACTATGGCTACACCTTC.

The chain carries TRBV28 and TRBJ2-6; TRBD1 agrees at 7 bases. Trimming took 5 bases from V and 1 from J; bases not matched to a gene: 5. This CDR3 spans 16 amino acids. Germline assignment: CDR1 MDHEN and CDR2 SYDVKM. This chain's CDR3 is CASSQGQPSGANVLTF. CDR3 in DNA: TGTGCCAGCAGTCAGGGACAGCCGTCTGGGGCCAACGTCCTGACTTTC.